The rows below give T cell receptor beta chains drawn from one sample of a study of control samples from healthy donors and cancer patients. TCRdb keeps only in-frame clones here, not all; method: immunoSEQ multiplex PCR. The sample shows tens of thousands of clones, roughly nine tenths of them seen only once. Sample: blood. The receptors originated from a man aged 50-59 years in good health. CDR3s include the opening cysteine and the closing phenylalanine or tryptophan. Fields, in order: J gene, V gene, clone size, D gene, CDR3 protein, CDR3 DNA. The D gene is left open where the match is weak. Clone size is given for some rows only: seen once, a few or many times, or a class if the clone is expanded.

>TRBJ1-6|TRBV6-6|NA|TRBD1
CASRDQMQGVPLHF
TGTGCCAGCAGGGATCAAATGCAGGGGGTCCCCCTCCACTTT
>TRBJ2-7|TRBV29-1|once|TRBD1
CSVWGQGHEQYF
TGCAGCGTCTGGGGACAGGGCCACGAGCAGTACTTC
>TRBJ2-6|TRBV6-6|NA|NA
CASSLAGSGANVLTF
TGTGCCAGCAGTTTAGCCGGCTCTGGGGCCAACGTCCTGACTTTC
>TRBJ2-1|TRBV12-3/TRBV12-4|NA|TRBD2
CASSPAGGEQFF
TGTGCCAGCAGCCCCGCGGGGGGTGAGCAGTTCTTC
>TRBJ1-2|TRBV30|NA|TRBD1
CAWVKPGTGASYTF
TGTGCCTGGGTTAAGCCCGGGACAGGGGCTAGCTACACCTTC
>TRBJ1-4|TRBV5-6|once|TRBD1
CASSPNRGTNEKLFF
TGTGCCAGCAGCCCCAACAGGGGTACTAATGAAAAACTGTTTTTT
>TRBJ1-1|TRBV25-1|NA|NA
CASSEYAPGEKTEAFF
TGTGCCAGCAGTGAATACGCCCCGGGCGAGAAGACTGAAGCTTTCTTT
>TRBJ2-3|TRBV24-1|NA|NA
CATSRGGMEVTDTQYF
TGTGCCACCAGTAGAGGGGGGATGGAGGTCACAGATACGCAGTATTTT
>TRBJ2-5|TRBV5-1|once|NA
CASSSAPGLSGETQYF
TGCGCCAGCAGCTCGGCACCGGGACTCTCGGGGGAGACCCAGTACTTC
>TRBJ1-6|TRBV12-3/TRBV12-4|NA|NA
CASSFPYSPLHF
TGTGCCAGCAGTTTCCCTTATTCACCCCTCCACTTT
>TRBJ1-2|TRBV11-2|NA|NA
CASSPTDYGYTF
TGTGCCAGCAGCCCAACTGACTATGGCTACACCTTC
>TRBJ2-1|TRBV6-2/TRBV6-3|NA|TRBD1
CASSGPGQGAFF
TGTGCCAGCAGTGGTCCGGGACAGGGTGCGTTCTTC
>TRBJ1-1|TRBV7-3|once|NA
CASSSTTGLDTEAFF
TGTGCCAGCAGCTCGACTACAGGCCTCGACACTGAAGCTTTCTTT
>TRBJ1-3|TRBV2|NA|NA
CASNRDFSGNTIYF
TGTGCCAGCAACAGAGATTTCTCTGGAAACACCATATATTTT
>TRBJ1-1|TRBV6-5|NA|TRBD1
CASSRGGKNTEAFF
TGTGCCAGCAGCAGAGGGGGCAAGAACACTGAAGCTTTCTTT
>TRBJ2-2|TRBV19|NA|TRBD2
CASSVLAGANTGELFF
TGTGCCAGTAGTGTATTAGCGGGGGCGAACACCGGGGAGCTGTTTTTT
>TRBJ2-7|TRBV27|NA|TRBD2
CATTSGPFYEQYF
TGTGCCACAACTAGCGGTCCCTTCTACGAGCAGTACTTC
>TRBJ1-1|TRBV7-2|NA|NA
CASSLSAASTEAFF
TGTGCCAGCAGCTTATCGGCCGCGAGCACTGAAGCTTTCTTT
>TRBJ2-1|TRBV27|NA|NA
CASSSAGPRAYQFF
TGTGCCAGCAGTTCCGCAGGTCCCAGGGCGTATCAGTTCTTC
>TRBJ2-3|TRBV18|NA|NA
CASSPRRSASTDTQYF
TGTGCCAGCTCACCGAGACGGAGTGCTAGCACAGATACGCAGTATTTT
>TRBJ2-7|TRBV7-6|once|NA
CASSLTSSRYEQYF
TGTGCCAGCAGCTTAACTAGCTCCCGCTACGAGCAGTACTTC
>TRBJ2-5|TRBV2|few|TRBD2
CASSNGTGLGVETQYF
TGTGCCAGCAGTAACGGAACGGGACTAGGCGTGGAGACCCAGTACTTC
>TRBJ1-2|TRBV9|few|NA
CASSAYGGYTF
TGTGCCAGCAGCGCCTATGGTGGCTACACCTTC
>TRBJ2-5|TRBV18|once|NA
CASSPSEETQYF
TGTGCCAGCTCACCATCGGAAGAGACCCAGTACTTC